The next 31 T cell receptor beta chains were all read from a single sample in a study of patients and donors after allogeneic stem cell transplantation. Using its own MiXCR run on the RT-PCR reads, TCRdb lists one record per CDR3 protein. The sample has about 210,000 distinct CDR3 sequences; around 40% are singletons. Sequenced: blood, either unsorted or a sorted T cell fraction (not recorded which). The receptors were gathered from a human donor who was either an allogeneic HSCT recipient or a stem cell or donor lymphocyte infusion donor (not recorded which). It is not recorded whose cells these are; they may come from a transplant donor.

The chain uses TRBV12-3 or TRBV12-4 and TRBJ1-5; a weak D match, TRBD1 (5 bases). This CDR3 spans 14 amino acids. V gave up 10 bases and J gave up 7 bases, with 20 bases separating them. The CDR3 sequence: CATRGAIPGQPQHF. CDR3 sequence (DNA): TGTGCCACCCGAGGGGCAATCCCAGGGCAGCCCCAGCATTTT.

This clonotype came up a few times. V is TRBV4-1 and J is TRBJ1-2; D might be TRBD1 (5 bases). CDR3 length: 14 residues. Germline-derived CDR1 and CDR2 are MGHRA and YSYEKL. The V end was cut by 5 bases, the J end by 2 bases, with 12 bases between. CDR3 residues: CASSFTEGNYGYTF. CDR3 coding DNA: TGCGCCAGCAGCTTTACTGAGGGGAACTATGGCTACACCTTC.

This sequence joins TRBV29-1 and TRBJ1-1; D may be TRBD1 (5 bases). Deletions cut 5 bases from V and 8 bases from J, with 18 bases between. The CDR3 covers 13 residues. Germline CDR1 and CDR2: SQVTM and ANQGSEA. CDR3 sequence (DNA): TGCAGCGTTACCGGGCTGGGGGTTTCCGAAGCTTTCTTT. It codes for CSVTGLGVSEAFF. The variable domain in full, completed from reference TRBV29-1 and TRBJ1-1, reads SAVISQKPSRDICQRGTSLTIQCQVDSQVTMMFWYRQQPGQSLTLIATANQGSEATYESGFVIDKFPISRPNLTFSTLTVSNMSPEDSSIYLCSVTGLGVSEAFFGQGTRLTVV.

The J gene is TRBJ2-5, the V gene TRBV2, with 8 bases fitting TRBD1. The CDR3 runs 13 residues. Per germline, CDR1 SNHLY and CDR2 FYNNEI. J was trimmed by 5 bases and V by 7 bases; bases with no gene match: 6. The CDR3 region is CASNRQGRETQYF. The CDR3 region has the DNA TGTGCCAGCAATCGACAGGGGAGGGAGACCCAGTACTTC.

The rearrangement uses TRBV12-3 or TRBV12-4 and TRBJ1-1; TRBD1 might be the D (5 bases). The ends were cut back, 1 base at V and 5 bases at J, with 11 bases in the middle. CDR3 length equals 14 residues. The CDR3 region is CASSLDGGWTEAFF. DNA for the CDR3: TGTGCCAGCAGTTTAGACGGGGGATGGACTGAAGCTTTCTTT.

CDR3 residues: CASSSNLPGTDNQPQHF. In DNA, the CDR3 is TGTGCCAGCAGTTCTAACTTACCCGGGACAGACAATCAGCCCCAGCATTTT. V is TRBV12-3 or TRBV12-4 and J is TRBJ1-5; 7 bases map to TRBD1. The CDR3 totals 17 residues. J was trimmed by 3 bases and V by 4 bases; bases with no gene match: 12.

This clonotype was recorded a few times. The chain combines TRBV13 with TRBJ2-7, with TRBD2 identical over 7 bases. This CDR3 comprises 13 residues. CDR1 and CDR2 from the germline V gene are PRHDT and FYEKMQ (reference sequence). The V gene end was trimmed by 5 bases and the J gene end by 4 bases; junction bases not matched to a gene: 5. Here the CDR3 DNA reads TGTGCCAGCAGCCCGGGACTATCTTACGAGCAGTACTTC. Protein sequence: CASSPGLSYEQYF.

The chain joins TRBV3-1 to TRBJ2-5, with a weak D call TRBD2 (6 bases). The CDR3 contains 14 residues. Trimming removed 1 base at V and 3 bases at J, with 9 bases between. Germline CDR1 and CDR2: LGHDT and YNNKEL (reference sequence). The CDR3 bases are TGTGCCAGCAGCCAAGGAATAGCGGAAGAGACCCAGTACTTC. Translating it yields CASSQGIAEETQYF.

The V and J genes are TRBV7-9 and TRBJ1-1; D possibly corresponds to TRBD1 (6 bases). V lost 6 bases and J lost 0, with 14 bases in between. The CDR3 runs to 15 residues. Germline-derived CDR1 and CDR2 are SEHNR and FQNEAQ (reference sequence). This CDR3 is CASRIQGGMNTEAFF. The CDR3, as DNA: TGTGCCAGCAGGATCCAAGGGGGGATGAACACTGAAGCTTTCTTT.

This sequence joins TRBV12-3 or TRBV12-4 and TRBJ1-5; no clear D gene. The CDR3 has 13 residues. V was shortened by 6 bases and J by 3 bases, with 9 bases between the two germline ends. CDR3 in amino acids: CASSGRYNQPQHF. The CDR3 nucleotides are TGTGCCAGCAGCGGACGCTACAATCAGCCCCAGCATTTT.

The chain links TRBV20-1 to TRBJ1-4, with 7 bases matching TRBD1. V was clipped by 8 bases and J by 6 bases; unmatched bases: 12. Germline V lookup: CDR1 DFQATT, CDR2 SNEGSKA (reference sequence). This CDR3 is 14 amino acids long. CDR3 loop: CSSFRGTEYEKLFF. The CDR3 DNA is TGCAGTTCATTCCGAGGGACAGAATATGAAAAACTGTTTTTT.

The chain employs TRBV24-1 and TRBJ2-7; no firm D call. The CDR3 covers 11 residues. The V gene's germline CDR1 is KGHDR and CDR2 SFDVKD. V was shortened by 4 bases and J by 8 bases, with 8 bases between the two germline ends. CDR3 protein: CATSDSLKQYF. The CDR3 bases are TGTGCCACCAGTGACTCCTTGAAGCAGTACTTC.

The chain employs TRBV18 and TRBJ2-7, with D possibly TRBD2 on 6 matching bases. The V gene's germline CDR1 is KGHSH and CDR2 LQKENI. V was shortened by 1 base and J by 5 bases, with 18 bases between the two germline ends. This CDR3 has 16 amino acids. The CDR3 reads CASSPRYRAGPHEQYF. CDR3 sequence (DNA): TGTGCCAGCTCACCACGGTATCGAGCGGGCCCTCACGAGCAGTACTTC.

The gene calls are TRBV7-6 and TRBJ1-2, with D possibly TRBD1 on 5 matching bases. The CDR3 has 14 residues. Germline lookup yields CDR1 SGHVS and CDR2 FNYEAQ. Deletions cut 2 bases from V and 5 bases from J, with 12 bases between. In DNA, the CDR3 is TGTGCCAGCAGCTTACAGGGTGGACTGTATGGCTACACCTTC. This sequence encodes CASSLQGGLYGYTF.

The gene calls are TRBV5-1 and TRBJ1-2; 8 bases line up with TRBD1. The CDR3 is 18 amino acids. Germline V CDR1 and CDR2: SGHRS, YFSETQ. J lost 1 base, V lost 4 bases, and 15 bases had no gene match. The CDR3 sequence is CASSARWTGYLLNYGYTF. The CDR3 DNA sequence: TGCGCCAGCAGCGCCCGTTGGACAGGGTACCTACTTAACTATGGCTACACCTTC.

This sequence joins TRBV5-1 and TRBJ2-3; tentatively, D is TRBD1 or TRBD2 (5 bases each). The V end lost 4 bases, the J end lost 6 bases, and 18 bases lay between the germline ends. The germline gives CDR1 SGHRS, CDR2 YFSETQ. The CDR3 has 15 amino acids. The CDR3 region has the DNA TGCGCCAGCAGCCCGAGGGGACCGTCATTCGATACGCAGTATTTT. Its translation: CASSPRGPSFDTQYF.

The chain couples TRBV20-1 to TRBJ2-2; D ambiguous. The germline CDR1 and CDR2 sequences are DFQATT and SNEGSKA (reference sequence). The CDR3 consists of 14 residues. Trimming took 6 bases from V and 1 from J, leaving 12 bases between them. The CDR3 spells CSANRGRNTGELFF. CDR3 sequence (DNA): TGCAGTGCCAACCGTGGACGGAACACCGGGGAGCTGTTTTTT.

The sample holds a few counts of this clonotype. This chain uses TRBV4-2 with TRBJ1-3; D ambiguous. CDR3 length: 15 residues. From germline, CDR1 is LGHNA and CDR2 YNFKEQ. V shed 1 base and J shed 0 bases, with 7 bases lying between them. The CDR3 bases are TGTGCCAGCAGCCAAGTGTCCCGCTCTGGAAACACCATATATTTT. This sequence encodes CASSQVSRSGNTIYF.

This clonotype was recorded a few times. The rearrangement links TRBV5-6 to TRBJ1-6; the match to TRBD1 covers 8 bases. The length of the CDR3 is 16 residues. CDR1 and CDR2 (germline): SGHDT, YYEEEE. J lost 4 bases, V lost 4 bases, and 7 bases had no gene match. In nucleotides, the CDR3 is TGTGCCAGCAGCCAACGGGACAGGATATATAATTCACCCCTCCACTTT. This sequence encodes CASSQRDRIYNSPLHF.

This clonotype has more than one count but fewer than ten. The rearrangement links TRBV5-1 to TRBJ2-1; D is unclear. The V and J ends lost 4 bases and 8 bases respectively, with 10 bases between them. Germline V lookup: CDR1 SGHRS, CDR2 YFSETQ. The CDR3 is 12 residues long. The CDR3 sequence: CASSPADDEQFF. The CDR3 DNA is TGCGCCAGCAGCCCGGCGGACGATGAGCAGTTCTTC.

The chain has TRBV20-1 and TRBJ1-5; D not certain. Germline CDR1 DFQATT, CDR2 SNEGSKA (reference sequence). This CDR3 region has 16 residues. V was clipped by 3 bases and J by 0 bases, with 15 bases between them. CDR3 amino acids: CSASFPDPISNQPQHF. The CDR3 DNA is TGCAGTGCTAGTTTCCCAGACCCCATTAGCAATCAGCCCCAGCATTTT.

The table lists this clonotype with a few counts. The chain recombines TRBV12-3 or TRBV12-4 with TRBJ1-5, with TRBD1 as a possible D gene (6 bases). The CDR3 length is 14 residues. With 5 bases removed from V and 4 bases from J, the gap between germline ends came to 12 bases. The CDR3 loop is CASSPTGPNQPQHF. Here the CDR3 DNA reads TGTGCCAGCAGTCCTACAGGGCCTAATCAGCCCCAGCATTTT.

The rearrangement uses TRBV28 and TRBJ1-3; tentative D call: TRBD1 (5 bases). V shed 5 bases and J shed 0 bases, with 14 bases lying between them. The length of the CDR3 is 16 residues. Germline assignment: CDR1 MDHEN and CDR2 SYDVKM. The CDR3 nucleotides are TGTGCCAGCAGTGGGGCAGGCCAGAGCTCTGGAAACACCATATATTTT. It specifies CASSGAGQSSGNTIYF.

The chain employs TRBV12-3 or TRBV12-4 and TRBJ1-6, with D possibly being TRBD1 (6 bases). The CDR3 extends over 12 amino acids. Between the trimmed V and J ends, which lost 7 bases and 9 bases, there was a span of 10 bases. CDR3 coding DNA: TGTGCCAGCACCCTCAGGGGTTCACCCCTCCACTTT. This encodes CASTLRGSPLHF.

Worth noting for this clonotype: This clone may be a read error of a much larger clone one base away. The chain joins TRBV24-1 to TRBJ1-1; D not certain. CDR3 length: 15 amino acids. V lost 4 bases and J lost 4, with 15 bases in between. Germline values: CDR1 KGHDR, CDR2 SFDVKD. CDR3 nucleotides: TGTGCCACCAGTGAAGGGCTCGGGGAGAGCACTGAAGCTTTCTTT. Its protein product is CATSEGLGESTEAFF.

J is TRBJ1-5 and V is TRBV6-2 or TRBV6-3; a weak D match, TRBD1 (5 bases). The CDR3 sequence is 18 residues long. Germline CDR1 MNHEY, CDR2 SVGEGT. The V and J ends lost 2 bases and 3 bases respectively, with 20 bases between them. The CDR3 bases are TGTGCCAGCAGTTACGGTCACATCCGAGGGACCTACAATCAGCCCCAGCATTTT. Translated, it gives CASSYGHIRGTYNQPQHF.

This rearrangement joins TRBV25-1 to TRBJ1-2; 8 bases are a match to TRBD1. The CDR3 sequence is 14 residues long. The V segment lost 3 bases and the J segment 8 bases; nucleotides outside the gene matches: 8. CDR1 MGHDK and CDR2 SYGVNS come from the germline V gene. The CDR3 sequence is CASSDLAGGGGYTF. Written as DNA, the CDR3 is TGTGCCAGCAGTGATCTTGCAGGGGGCGGAGGCTACACCTTC.

The chain employs TRBV10-3 and TRBJ2-2; D is unresolved. CDR3 size: 13 residues. The germline V gene has CDR1 ENHRY and CDR2 SYGVKD. With 4 bases removed from V and 5 bases from J, the gap between germline ends came to 8 bases. The CDR3, as DNA: TGTGCCATCAGTGGGCGGTCAACCGGGGAGCTGTTTTTT. It translates to CAISGRSTGELFF.

The V gene is TRBV30, the J gene TRBJ1-1; D is ambiguous. V shed 5 bases and J shed 5 bases, with 15 bases lying between them. CDR1 GTSNPN and CDR2 SVGIG come from the germline V gene (reference sequence). CDR3 size: 13 residues. In DNA form, the CDR3 reads TGTGCCTGGTCTTACTTAGTGGCGACTGAAGCTTTCTTT. Encoded protein: CAWSYLVATEAFF.

This chain links TRBV5-1 with TRBJ1-4; a possible D gene is TRBD1 (5 bases). The germline V gene encodes CDR1 SGHRS and CDR2 YFSETQ. Trimming took off 4 bases at V and 0 bases at J, with 10 bases between the two ends. The CDR3 spans 15 residues. The CDR3 is CASSTGATTNEKLFF. CDR3 DNA sequence: TGCGCCAGCAGCACCGGGGCCACAACTAATGAAAAACTGTTTTTT.

This clonotype showed up just a few times. The chain recombines TRBV28 with TRBJ1-1, with D maybe TRBD1 (6 bases). With 5 bases removed from V and 4 bases from J, the gap between germline ends came to 14 bases. In germline, CDR1 is MDHEN, CDR2 SYDVKM. The CDR3 has 14 residues. This CDR3 reads CASSTPGEITEAFF. Here the CDR3 DNA reads TGTGCCAGCAGTACCCCAGGGGAGATCACTGAAGCTTTCTTT.